One sample yielded the 28 T cell receptor beta chains listed below, sequenced in a study of cytomegalovirus exposure and HLA in healthy donors. A multiplex PCR was run with 60 Vbeta primers and 13 Jbeta primers. Clones were read by immunoSEQ multiplex PCR, and TCRdb kept only the in-frame ones, dropping some. The table has under 150,000 clones, 78% seen once. Sequences were obtained from PBMCs. These receptors were taken from a woman aged 40 to 49 in good health and CMV-seronegative.

V usage is TRBV7-9 and J usage is TRBJ2-1; 10 bases are shared with TRBD2. Germline loops: CDR1 SEHNR, CDR2 FQNEAQ (reference sequence). The CDR3 has 15 residues. V shed 3 bases and J 10 bases; nucleotides not matched to a gene: 9. The CDR3 coding sequence is TGTGCCAGCAGCTTGGCTAGCGGGAGTCACCCCGAGCAGTTCTTC. Translating gives CASSLASGSHPEQFF. Using reference TRBV7-9 and TRBJ2-1 for the parts outside the CDR3, the full variable domain is DTGVSQNPRHKITKRGQNVTFRCDPISEHNRLYWYRQTLGQGPEFLTYFQNEAQLEKSRLLSDRFSAERPKGSFSTLEIQRTEQGDSAMYLCASSLASGSHPEQFFGPGTRLTVL.

J is TRBJ1-4 and V is TRBV5-1; 7 nucleotides agree with TRBD1. The CDR3 totals 14 residues. Germline V lookup: CDR1 SGHRS, CDR2 YFSETQ. Trimming cost V 4 bases and J 7 bases; bases outside gene matches: 7. CDR3 sequence: CASSDTGVGEKLFF. Here the CDR3 DNA reads TGCGCCAGCAGCGACACAGGGGTTGGTGAAAAACTGTTTTTT.

This CDR3 reads CASSETGHYGYTF. The CDR3 bases are TGCGCCAGCAGTGAGACAGGCCACTATGGCTACACCTTC. The chain couples TRBV10-2 to TRBJ1-2, with D possibly being TRBD1 (5 bases). The CDR3 sequence is 13 residues long. Germline V gives CDR1 WSHSY, CDR2 SAAADI. Trimming cost V 2 bases and J 3 bases, with 7 bases left between them.

This clone was counted once. V is TRBV5-1 and J is TRBJ2-1; tentatively, D is TRBD2 (6 bases). The V gene lost 4 bases and the J gene lost 9 bases, with 14 bases spanning the gap. The CDR3 covers 13 residues. Germline values: CDR1 SGHRS, CDR2 YFSETQ. In DNA form, the CDR3 reads TGCGCCAGCAGCAGACATACGCGGGGTGAGCAGTTCTTC. Protein product: CASSRHTRGEQFF.

This chain joins TRBV6-1 and TRBJ1-2; D may be TRBD1 (5 bases). Per germline, CDR1 MNHNS and CDR2 SASEGT. The CDR3 totals 15 residues. V lost 6 bases and J 3 bases, leaving 17 bases between the germline ends. CDR3 bases: TGTGCCAGCAGCGCCGGCCGGGGGGAGTACTATGGCTACACCTTC. It translates to CASSAGRGEYYGYTF.

The chain recombines TRBV10-2 with TRBJ2-7, with 7 bases fitting TRBD1. J was trimmed by 5 bases and V by 2 bases; bases with no gene match: 6. CDR1 is WSHSY and CDR2 is SAAADI in the germline V gene. The CDR3 extends over 14 amino acids. DNA for the CDR3: TGCGCCAGCAGTGAGGCAGGGGGAATGGACGAGCAGTACTTC. Protein product: CASSEAGGMDEQYF.

This clone appeared a few times. The chain uses TRBV10-3 and TRBJ2-3; TRBD2 agrees at 10 bases. CDR3 size: 14 residues. The trim removed 5 bases at V and 3 bases at J, leaving 2 bases unmatched. Germline V CDR1 and CDR2: ENHRY, SYGVKD. The CDR3 region is CAISLAGGTDTQYF. Written as DNA, the CDR3 is TGTGCCATCAGTTTAGCGGGAGGTACAGATACGCAGTATTTT.

The chain uses TRBV5-6 and TRBJ2-1, with D unresolved. Trimming removed 0 bases from V and 8 bases from J, with 6 bases in between. CDR3 size: 12 residues. Germline V gene sequence: CDR1 SGHDT, CDR2 YYEEEE. CDR3 protein: CASSLEYYEQFF. As DNA, the CDR3 is TGTGCCAGCAGCTTGGAATATTATGAGCAGTTCTTC.

This chain uses TRBV19 with TRBJ2-7, with D tentatively TRBD1 (5 bases). Germline loops: CDR1 LNHDA, CDR2 SQIVND (reference sequence). The length of the CDR3 is 16 residues. The germline V and J ends were trimmed by 7 bases and 0 bases, with 19 bases remaining between them. CDR3 amino acids: CASTPKGQGRSYEQYF. CDR3 sequence (DNA): TGTGCCAGTACCCCGAAAGGCCAGGGTCGCTCCTACGAGCAGTACTTC.

J is TRBJ1-1 and V is TRBV2; 11 nucleotides match TRBD1. The CDR3 runs to 14 residues. V lost 11 bases and J lost 1; bases outside the gene matches: 6. The germline CDR1 and CDR2 sequences are SNHLY and FYNNEI. As DNA, the CDR3 is TGTGCCGGGACAGGGGGGTACCCGAACACTGAAGCTTTCTTT. This codes for CAGTGGYPNTEAFF.

V is TRBV6-6 and J is TRBJ1-2, with D hard to call. Trimming removed 5 bases from V and 6 bases from J, with 7 bases in between. The CDR3 length is 11 residues. CDR1 is MNHNY, CDR2 SVGAGI, per germline (reference sequence). The CDR3 loop is CASSALNGYTF. CDR3 in DNA: TGTGCCAGCAGTGCCCTAAATGGCTACACCTTC.

The J gene is TRBJ1-4, the V gene TRBV29-1; maybe TRBD1 (5 bases). The CDR3 extends over 11 amino acids. Germline V gene data show CDR1 as SQVTM and CDR2 as ANQGSEA. V lost 4 bases and J 10 bases, leaving 10 bases between the germline ends. The CDR3 DNA follows: TGCAGCGTTGCCAGGGAAGCAAAACTGTTTTTT. As protein: CSVAREAKLFF.

The sample holds one count of this clone. This CDR3 reads CASRYPGGEQYF. For the CDR3, the DNA is TGTGCCAGCAGATACCCAGGGGGGGAGCAGTACTTC. The chain has TRBV6-1 and TRBJ2-7, with D possibly TRBD1 on 7 matching bases. CDR1 and CDR2 from the germline V gene are MNHNS and SASEGT. Trimming took off 6 bases at V and 7 bases at J, with 13 bases between the two ends. The length of the CDR3 is 12 residues.

This clone has a single count. The CDR3 DNA is TGTGCCGGTTCAGGTCCTCCCCATGAGCAGTTCTTC. Protein: CAGSGPPHEQFF. The chain links TRBV7-9 to TRBJ2-1; D is undetermined. Germline values: CDR1 SEHNR, CDR2 FQNEAQ (reference sequence). CDR3 length: 12 amino acids. V gave up 11 bases and J gave up 8 bases, with 16 bases separating them. Combining the CDR3 with reference TRBV7-9 and TRBJ2-1 gives the whole variable domain DTGVSQNPRHKITKRGQNVTFRCDPISEHNRLYWYRQTLGQGPEFLTYFQNEAQLEKSRLLSDRFSAERPKGSFSTLEIQRTEQGDSAMYLCAGSGPPHEQFFGPGTRLTVL.

This chain joins TRBV6-5 and TRBJ2-1; D unresolved. The V and J ends lost 6 bases and 0 bases respectively, with 12 bases between them. The V gene's germline CDR1 is MNHEY and CDR2 SVGAGI. The CDR3 sequence is 15 residues long. The CDR3 sequence is CASSPRFSSYNEQFF. The CDR3 DNA sequence: TGTGCCAGCAGCCCCAGGTTTAGCTCCTACAATGAGCAGTTCTTC.

A word on this clone: Mismatch with germline at one junction end may stem from a read error. The chain carries TRBV28 and TRBJ2-6, with 7 nucleotides matching TRBD1. Germline lookup yields CDR1 MDHEN and CDR2 SYDVKM. CDR3 length: 15 residues. The DNA for the CDR3 is TGTGCCAGCAGAGGGGGCACAACTGGGGCCAACGGCCTGGCTTTC. Translating it yields CASRGGTTGANGLAF. Together with reference TRBV28 and TRBJ2-6, the CDR3 gives the full variable domain: DVKVTQSSRYLVKRTGEKVFLECVQDMDHENMFWYRQDPGLGLRLIYFSYDVKMKEKGDIPEGYSVSREKKERFSLILESASTNQTSMYLCASRGGTTGANGLAFGAGSRLTVL.

CDR3 coding DNA: TGTGCCAGCAGTGAAGCGCTTTCCCGCAGCTCCTACGAGCAGTACTTC. It translates to CASSEALSRSSYEQYF. V is TRBV6-1 and J is TRBJ2-7; the D is unclear. The ends were cut back, 0 bases at V and 0 bases at J, with 12 bases in the middle. CDR1 is MNHNS and CDR2 is SASEGT in the germline V gene. CDR3 length: 16 amino acids.

CDR3: CASSLQTLKAGQPQHF. CDR3 nucleotides: TGTGCCAGCAGCTTACAGACACTCAAGGCAGGTCAGCCCCAGCATTTT. This chain connects TRBV7-3 to TRBJ1-5; D is unclear. With 2 bases removed from V and 6 bases from J, the gap between germline ends came to 17 bases. CDR1 is SGHTA and CDR2 is FQGTGA in the germline V gene. The CDR3 extends over 16 amino acids.

The V gene is TRBV27, the J gene TRBJ2-5; possible D gene TRBD1, 6 bases. The CDR3 extends over 16 amino acids. Trimming cost V 6 bases and J 2 bases, with 19 bases left between them. Germline V CDR1 and CDR2: MNHEY, SMNVEV (reference sequence). The CDR3: CASSFSGTWEQETQYF. CDR3 bases: TGTGCCAGCAGCTTTTCAGGGACATGGGAGCAAGAGACCCAGTACTTC.

The chain joins TRBV28 to TRBJ2-1; D gene uncertain. CDR3 size: 13 residues. V was shortened by 5 bases and J by 6 bases, with 11 bases between the two germline ends. Germline loops: CDR1 MDHEN, CDR2 SYDVKM. CDR3 protein: CASSPSPSNEQFF. Here the CDR3 DNA reads TGTGCCAGCAGTCCGTCCCCCTCCAATGAGCAGTTCTTC. Looking up the rest from reference TRBV28 and TRBJ2-1 gives the full variable domain: DVKVTQSSRYLVKRTGEKVFLECVQDMDHENMFWYRQDPGLGLRLIYFSYDVKMKEKGDIPEGYSVSREKKERFSLILESASTNQTSMYLCASSPSPSNEQFFGPGTRLTVL.

The chain recombines TRBV6-5 with TRBJ2-5; tentatively, D is TRBD2 (5 bases). CDR3 length: 14 residues. V lost 4 bases and J lost 4, with 13 bases in between. Germline CDR1 reads MNHEY; CDR2 reads SVGAGI. The CDR3 region has the DNA TGTGCCAGCAGTTCGCGCGCTGCGGGAGAGACCCAGTACTTC. This gives the protein CASSSRAAGETQYF.

The genes are TRBV19 and TRBJ2-7, with 7 bases matching TRBD1. With V trimmed by 3 bases and J by 3 bases, 8 bases remained unmatched. Looked up from germline, CDR1 is LNHDA and CDR2 is SQIVND (reference sequence). The CDR3 contains 15 residues. Written as DNA, the CDR3 is TGTGCCAGTAGTATCCCCGGGACAGTCCTCTACGAGCAGTACTTC. This gives the protein CASSIPGTVLYEQYF.

The rearrangement links TRBV5-4 to TRBJ2-7, with D perhaps TRBD1 (6 bases). The CDR3 totals 14 residues. From germline, CDR1 is SGHNT and CDR2 YYREEE (reference sequence). Trimming removed 4 bases from V and 6 bases from J, with 17 bases in between. The CDR3 coding sequence is TGTGCCAGCAGCCTGTCGGGGCAGGGGACCGAGCAGTACTTC. Amino acids: CASSLSGQGTEQYF.

The chain is built from TRBV11-2 and TRBJ1-2; TRBD1 is a possible D gene (6 bases). The CDR3 has 17 amino acids. The germline V and J ends were trimmed by 2 bases and 2 bases, with 18 bases remaining between them. Germline V gives CDR1 SGHAT, CDR2 FQNNGV. The CDR3 reads CASSLNTGAGANYGYTF. The CDR3 DNA reads TGTGCCAGCAGCTTAAATACAGGTGCAGGGGCGAACTATGGCTACACCTTC.

The genes are TRBV25-1 and TRBJ2-7; D may be TRBD2 (6 bases). Between the trimmed V and J ends, which lost 3 bases and 5 bases, there was a span of 17 bases. CDR1 is MGHDK and CDR2 is SYGVNS in the germline V gene. The CDR3 has 15 amino acids. DNA of the CDR3: TGTGCCAGCAGTGACTCCAAGGACTACCGAGACGAGCAGTACTTC. It is translated as CASSDSKDYRDEQYF.

The chain has TRBV27 and TRBJ2-7; TRBD2 matches at 7 bases. CDR1 and CDR2 (germline): MNHEY, SMNVEV (reference sequence). V lost 6 bases, J lost 4 bases, and 3 bases stayed unmatched. The CDR3 covers 12 residues. The CDR3 here is CASSGLGYEQYF. CDR3 DNA sequence: TGTGCCAGCAGCGGACTAGGGTACGAGCAGTACTTC.

The V and J genes are TRBV5-4 and TRBJ2-7, with D perhaps matching TRBD2 (6 bases). With 5 bases removed from V and 1 base from J, the gap between germline ends came to 16 bases. CDR3 length equals 15 residues. Germline V CDR1 and CDR2: SGHNT, YYREEE (reference sequence). DNA for the CDR3: TGTGCCAGCAGACTTGAAGCGGGTCCGTCCTACGAGCAGTACTTC. Amino acid sequence: CASRLEAGPSYEQYF.

The genes are TRBV7-3 and TRBJ2-7, with 16 bases identical to TRBD2. V lost 5 bases, J lost 4 bases, and 8 bases stayed unmatched. CDR3 length equals 17 residues. CDR1 and CDR2 from the germline V gene are SGHTA and FQGTGA. This CDR3 is CASSPGLAGGLRYEQYF. The CDR3 nucleotides read TGTGCCAGCAGCCCGGGACTAGCGGGAGGGCTTCGGTACGAGCAGTACTTC.